The table lists the clone carrying this T cell receptor (beta chain) with a count of one. The target antigen is unknown. The sample comes from a study of identical twins. Overall study findings and caveats: Within cord blood, abundant beta clonotypes carried fewer insertions, but memory repertoires showed no such trend.

The CDR3 totals 13 residues. Trimming cost V 3 bases and J 9 bases, with 9 bases left between them. Germline CDR1 and CDR2: SGHAT and FQNNGV. TCRdb reprocessed the 5' RACE reads with MiXCR, giving one entry per CDR3 protein. This sample yields roughly 1,500,000 distinct CDR3 sequences, of which about 32% are seen a single time; 0.25% to 0.3% belongs to the top ten. The clonotype was recovered from a newborn girl in good health. This sequence joins TRBV11-2 and TRBJ1-6; D is perhaps TRBD1 (5 bases). Sequences were obtained from cord blood. CDR3 nucleotide sequence: TGTGCCAGCAGCTTTCAGGGTGGTTCACCCCTCCACTTT. It translates to CASSFQGGSPLHF. The entire variable domain, with the rest obtained from reference TRBV11-2 and TRBJ1-6, is as follows: EAGVAQSPRYKIIEKRQSVAFWCNPISGHATLYWYQQILGQGPKLLIQFQNNGVVDDSQLPKDRFSAERLKGVDSTLKIQPAKLEDSAVYLCASSFQGGSPLHFGNGTRLTVT.